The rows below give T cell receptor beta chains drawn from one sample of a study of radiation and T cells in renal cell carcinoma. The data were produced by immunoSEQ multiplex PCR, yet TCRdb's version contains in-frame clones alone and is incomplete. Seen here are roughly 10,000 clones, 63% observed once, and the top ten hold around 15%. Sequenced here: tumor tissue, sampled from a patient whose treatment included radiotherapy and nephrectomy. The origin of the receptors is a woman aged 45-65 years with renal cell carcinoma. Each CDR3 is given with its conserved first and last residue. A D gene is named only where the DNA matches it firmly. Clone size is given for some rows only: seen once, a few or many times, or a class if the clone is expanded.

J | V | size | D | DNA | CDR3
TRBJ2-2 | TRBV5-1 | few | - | TGCGCCAGCAGCTACAGGGACACCGGGGAGCTGTTTTTT | CASSYRDTGELFF
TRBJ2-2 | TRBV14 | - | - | TGTGCCAGCAGCTTTACGATAGGTTCCGGGGAGCTGTTTTTT | CASSFTIGSGELFF
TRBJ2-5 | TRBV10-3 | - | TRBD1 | TGTGCCATCAGTGAGTCGACAACAGGGGTCGGTAAGACCCAGTACTTC | CAISESTTGVGKTQYF
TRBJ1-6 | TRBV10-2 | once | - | TGCGCCAGCAGTGTAGGGGGTTATAATTCACCCCTCCACTTT | CASSVGGYNSPLHF
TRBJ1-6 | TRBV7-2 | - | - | TGTGCCAGCAGCGTTAGAGGAGGGACTGAAAATTCACCCCTCCACTTT | CASSVRGGTENSPLHF
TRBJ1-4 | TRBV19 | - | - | TGTGCCAGTAGTACTCGGGGCCCGACGGCCAAAAATGAAAAACTGTTTTTT | CASSTRGPTAKNEKLFF
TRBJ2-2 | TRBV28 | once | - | TGTGCCAGCAGTCCCAGGTCGGGCGGGGAGCTGTTTTTT | CASSPRSGGELFF
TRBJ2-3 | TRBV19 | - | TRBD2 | TGTGCCAGTAGCCCACTAGCGGGGGGATCAGATACGCAGTATTTT | CASSPLAGGSDTQYF
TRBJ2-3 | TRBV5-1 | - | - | TGCGCCAGCAGCTTCCTAAGGAAGACTAGCACAGATACGCAGTATTTT | CASSFLRKTSTDTQYF
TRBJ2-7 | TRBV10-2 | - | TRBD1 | TGCGCCAGCAGCGATCCGGGACAGGGGATATACGAGCAGTACTTC | CASSDPGQGIYEQYF
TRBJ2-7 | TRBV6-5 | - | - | TGTGCCAGCAGTTACCGGCCGTCCTCCTACGAGCAGTACTTC | CASSYRPSSYEQYF
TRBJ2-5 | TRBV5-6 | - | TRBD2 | TGTGCCAGCAGCTTGTGGACTAGCGGGGGGTCAAAAGAGACCCAGTACTTC | CASSLWTSGGSKETQYF
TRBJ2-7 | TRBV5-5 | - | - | TGTGCCAGCAGCTTGGGGGTGACAGAGACCTACGAGCAGTACTTC | CASSLGVTETYEQYF